These 15 T cell receptor beta chains came from one sample sequenced in a study of T cells after yellow fever vaccination. TCRdb ran MiXCR on the 5' RACE reads and lists one entry per CDR3 protein. This repertoire shows approximately 580,000 distinct CDR3 sequences, around 16% found once; its top ten account for around 15%. The input for sequencing was PBMCs, taken 5 to 6 days after the first yellow fever vaccination. The receptors were gathered from a man between 18 and 35 years old who received the YFV17D yellow fever vaccine.

This clonotype was observed a handful of times. V usage is TRBV6-1 and J usage is TRBJ1-4, with D hard to call. The CDR3 consists of 15 residues. The ends were cut back, 6 bases at V and 5 bases at J, with 16 bases in the middle. Germline lookup yields CDR1 MNHNS and CDR2 SASEGT. CDR3 DNA sequence: TGTGCCAGCAGCGACCAGGCGGCAGGAAATGAAAAACTGTTTTTT. Protein sequence: CASSDQAAGNEKLFF.

Only a few counts were recorded for this clonotype. The chain recombines TRBV14 with TRBJ2-7, with D perhaps matching TRBD1 (7 bases). The ends were cut back, 1 base at V and 8 bases at J, with 18 bases in the middle. This CDR3 is built from 15 residues. Germline loops: CDR1 SGHDN, CDR2 FVKESK. DNA for the CDR3: TGTGCCAGCAGCCAAGTCGTTTGGCAGGGGGGCAAGCAGTACTTC. Its translation: CASSQVVWQGGKQYF.

This clonotype was picked up a small number of times. This rearrangement joins TRBV5-1 to TRBJ2-5, with TRBD1 as a possible D gene (5 bases). The CDR3 covers 17 residues. Germline CDR1 and CDR2: SGHRS and YFSETQ. V dropped 0 bases and J dropped 2 bases, with 17 bases sitting between them. This CDR3 reads CASSLGPQGAEQETQYF. In nucleotides, the CDR3 is TGCGCCAGCAGCTTGGGGCCACAAGGGGCGGAACAAGAGACCCAGTACTTC.

V usage is TRBV3-1 and J usage is TRBJ2-2; 9 nucleotides match TRBD1. J lost 5 bases, V lost 1 base, and 5 bases had no gene match. CDR1 and CDR2 (germline): LGHDT, YNNKEL (reference sequence). The CDR3 sequence is 16 residues long. The CDR3 coding sequence is TGTGCCAGCAGCCAAGCCTGGACAGGGGATACCGGGGAGCTGTTTTTT. Its translation is CASSQAWTGDTGELFF.

There are many counts of this clonotype. V usage is TRBV12-3 or TRBV12-4 and J usage is TRBJ2-3, with 8 nucleotides matching TRBD2. The CDR3 consists of 15 residues. The J segment lost 6 bases and the V segment lost 6 bases, leaving 11 bases of the junction unmatched. The CDR3 DNA reads as TGTGCCAGCAGCCCTACGGGCGGGGGGATGGATACGCAGTATTTT. Amino acids: CASSPTGGGMDTQYF.

In its sample, this clonotype was seen many times. The rearrangement uses TRBV11-2 and TRBJ1-2; TRBD1 agrees at 9 bases. The germline CDR1 and CDR2 sequences are SGHAT and FQNNGV. This CDR3 has 18 amino acids. J lost 6 bases, V lost 4 bases, and 18 bases had no gene match. CDR3 residues: CASSSRGGPGQGLHGYTF. In DNA, the CDR3 is TGTGCCAGCAGCTCCCGCGGGGGGCCGGGACAGGGACTCCATGGCTACACCTTC.

The chain is built from TRBV6-5 and TRBJ2-1, with TRBD1 identical over 10 bases. With 2 bases clipped from V and 8 bases from J, the junction kept 6 bases outside the gene matches. Looked up from germline, CDR1 is MNHEY and CDR2 is SVGAGI. The CDR3 length is 15 residues. The chain's CDR3 is CASSYGTGDIDEQFF. The CDR3 DNA reads TGTGCCAGCAGTTACGGGACAGGGGATATCGATGAGCAGTTCTTC.

J is TRBJ1-3 and V is TRBV6-5; 8 bases agree with TRBD1. V shed 0 bases, J shed 4 bases, and the junction held 5 bases outside the gene matches. Germline V gene data show CDR1 as MNHEY and CDR2 as SVGAGI. The CDR3 sequence is 16 residues long. CDR3 nucleotides: TGTGCCAGCAGTTACTCTAGACAGGGGCTCGGAAACACCATATATTTT. Encoded protein: CASSYSRQGLGNTIYF.

The chain joins TRBV6-5 to TRBJ1-1; D call uncertain. CDR1 MNHEY and CDR2 SVGAGI come from the germline V gene. With 0 bases removed from V and 6 bases from J, the gap between germline ends came to 14 bases. The CDR3 loop spans 15 amino acids. The CDR3 DNA reads as TGTGCCAGCAGTTACTCGGTCTTGCCTGGTTCTGAAGCTTTCTTT. Amino acids: CASSYSVLPGSEAFF.

The chain is built from TRBV5-1 and TRBJ1-4; 8 nucleotides line up with TRBD1. V gave up 2 bases and J gave up 6 bases; unmatched junction bases: 9. The V gene's germline CDR1 is SGHRS and CDR2 YFSETQ. This CDR3 comprises 16 residues. Here the CDR3 reads CASSLNLPQGDEKLFF. The CDR3 region has the DNA TGCGCCAGCAGCTTAAATCTACCACAGGGGGATGAAAAACTGTTTTTT.

This sequence joins TRBV6-1 and TRBJ2-1; possibly TRBD1 for D (7 bases). CDR3 length: 15 residues. Germline CDR1 is MNHNS and CDR2 is SASEGT. V was cut by 8 bases and J by 1 base, with 15 bases left in between. The CDR3 coding sequence is TGTGCCAGCGAAAGCAGGGGGAGGTCCTACAATGAGCAGTTCTTC. Translating it yields CASESRGRSYNEQFF.

Only a few counts were recorded for this clonotype. The rearrangement uses TRBV6-6 and TRBJ1-3; no clear D gene. V was pared by 5 bases and J by 2 bases, with 4 bases between. CDR3 length: 12 amino acids. The germline V gene encodes CDR1 MNHNY and CDR2 SVGAGI (reference sequence). The CDR3: CASSPTGNTIYF. CDR3 coding DNA: TGTGCCAGCAGTCCCACTGGAAACACCATATATTTT.

The V gene is TRBV12-3 or TRBV12-4, the J gene TRBJ2-4; a weak D match, TRBD2 (5 bases). The length of the CDR3 is 16 residues. V lost 6 bases, J lost 3 bases, and 18 bases lay in between. CDR3 region: CASSQTPAGDKNIQYF. For the CDR3, the DNA is TGTGCCAGCAGCCAAACCCCGGCGGGCGACAAAAACATTCAGTACTTC.

Turning to this clonotype: A junction boundary mismatches the germline segment, possibly from a read error. The CDR3 nucleotides read TGCGCCAGCAGCTTGGCCCGGGTGACAGGGTGGATTTTT. Protein: CASSLARVTGWIF. This chain joins TRBV5-1 and TRBJ2-3; TRBD1 aligns across 7 bases. The germline V gene has CDR1 SGHRS and CDR2 YFSETQ. CDR3 length: 13 amino acids.

The CDR3 protein is CATSATAGGNTGELFF. The DNA for the CDR3 is TGTGCCACCAGTGCTACCGCCGGGGGTAACACCGGGGAGCTGTTTTTT. The rearrangement joins TRBV24-1 to TRBJ2-2; perhaps TRBD2 as D (6 bases). V was trimmed by 5 bases and J by 2 bases, leaving 14 bases between them. Germline V gene lookup returns CDR1 KGHDR and CDR2 SFDVKD. CDR3 size: 16 residues.